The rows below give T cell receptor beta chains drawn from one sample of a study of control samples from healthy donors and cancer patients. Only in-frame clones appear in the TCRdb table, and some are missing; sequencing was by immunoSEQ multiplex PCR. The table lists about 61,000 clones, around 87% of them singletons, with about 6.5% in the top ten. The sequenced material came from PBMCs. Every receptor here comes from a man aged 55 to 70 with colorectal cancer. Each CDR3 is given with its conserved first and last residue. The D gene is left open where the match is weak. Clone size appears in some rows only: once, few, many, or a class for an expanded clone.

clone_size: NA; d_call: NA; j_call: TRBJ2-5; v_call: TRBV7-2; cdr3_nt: TGTGCCAGCAGCCCCTCGGGGCAGGGGATAGAGACCCAGTACTTC; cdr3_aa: CASSPSGQGIETQYF
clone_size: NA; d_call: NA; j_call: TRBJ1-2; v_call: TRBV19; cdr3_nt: TGTGCCAGTAGTATTACCGGGACCCCCCTGGGCTACACCTTC; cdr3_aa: CASSITGTPLGYTF
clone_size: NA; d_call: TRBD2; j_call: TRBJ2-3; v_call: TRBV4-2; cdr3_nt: TGTGCCAGCAGCCAATCCGGGACTAGTGGTACAGATACGCAGTATTTT; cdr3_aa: CASSQSGTSGTDTQYF
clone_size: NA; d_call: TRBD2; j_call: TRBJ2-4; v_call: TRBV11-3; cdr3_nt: TGTGCCAGCACCCCCCGGGGGGGGTTAGCCAAAAACATTCAGTACTTC; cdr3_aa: CASTPRGGLAKNIQYF
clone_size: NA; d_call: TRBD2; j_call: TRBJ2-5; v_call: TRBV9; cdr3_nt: TGTGCCAGCAGCGTAAGCGGGGGGGCTGGACAAGAGACCCAGTACTTC; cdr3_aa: CASSVSGGAGQETQYF
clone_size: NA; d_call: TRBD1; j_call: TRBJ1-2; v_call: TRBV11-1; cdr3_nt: TGTGCCAGCAGCCCAGAGGGGACAGAAGAGACTGGCTACACCTTC; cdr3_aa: CASSPEGTEETGYTF
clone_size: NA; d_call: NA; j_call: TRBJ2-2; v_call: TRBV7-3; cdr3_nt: TGTGCCAGCAGCCCCCCCGGGCCCGGGGAGCTGTTTTTT; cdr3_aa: CASSPPGPGELFF
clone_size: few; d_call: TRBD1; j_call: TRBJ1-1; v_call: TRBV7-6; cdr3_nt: TGTGCCAGCAGCTTAAGGGTGGGGACAGGGGCAAACACTGAAGCTTTCTTT; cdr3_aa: CASSLRVGTGANTEAFF
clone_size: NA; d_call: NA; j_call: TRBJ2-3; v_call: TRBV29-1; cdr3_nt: TGCAGCGTTGGGACTTTCAGGGTTCGAACCACAGATACGCAGTATTTT; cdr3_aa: CSVGTFRVRTTDTQYF
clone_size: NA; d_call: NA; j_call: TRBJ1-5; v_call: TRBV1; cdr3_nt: TGCACCAGCAGCCAATGGACCCATAGCAATCAGCCCCAGCATTTT; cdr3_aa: CTSSQWTHSNQPQHF
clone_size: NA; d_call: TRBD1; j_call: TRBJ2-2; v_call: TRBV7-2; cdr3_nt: TGTGCCAGCAGTCAAAGACAGGGGGCCGGGGAGCTGTTTTTT; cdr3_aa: CASSQRQGAGELFF
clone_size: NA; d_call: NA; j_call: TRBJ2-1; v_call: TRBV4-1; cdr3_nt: TGCGCCAGCAGCCAAGATCGGAGCAGGGGATGGAATGAGCAGTTCTTC; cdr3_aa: CASSQDRSRGWNEQFF
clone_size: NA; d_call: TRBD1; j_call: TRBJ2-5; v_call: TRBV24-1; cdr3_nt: TGTGCCACCAGTGGGCGGGACAGGTACCAAGAGACCCAGTACTTC; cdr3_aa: CATSGRDRYQETQYF
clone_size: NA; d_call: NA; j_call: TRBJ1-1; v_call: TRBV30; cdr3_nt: TGTGCCTGGACCTGGGGGATGAACACTGAAGCTTTCTTT; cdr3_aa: CAWTWGMNTEAFF
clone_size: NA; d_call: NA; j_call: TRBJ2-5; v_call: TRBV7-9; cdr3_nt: TGTGCCAGCAGCTTAGCTCAAGAGACCCAGTACTTC; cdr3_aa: CASSLAQETQYF
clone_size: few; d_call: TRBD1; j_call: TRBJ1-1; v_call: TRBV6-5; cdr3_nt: TGTGCCAGCAGCGCTGGGACAGGGAACACTGAAGCTTTCTTT; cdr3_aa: CASSAGTGNTEAFF
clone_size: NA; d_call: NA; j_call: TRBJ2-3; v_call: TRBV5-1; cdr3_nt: TGCGCCAGCAGCTTGGCATGGGCTAGCACAGATACGCAGTATTTT; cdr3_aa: CASSLAWASTDTQYF
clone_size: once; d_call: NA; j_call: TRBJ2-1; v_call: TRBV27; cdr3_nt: TGTGCCAGCAGTTCATCGGGACTTTGGCATGAGCAGTTCTTC; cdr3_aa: CASSSSGLWHEQFF
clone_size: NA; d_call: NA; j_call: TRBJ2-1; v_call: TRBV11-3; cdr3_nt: TGTGCCAGCAGCTTAGTGACTAGGAACAATGAGCAGTTCTTC; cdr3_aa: CASSLVTRNNEQFF
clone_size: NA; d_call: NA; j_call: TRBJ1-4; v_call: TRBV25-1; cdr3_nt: TGTGCCAGCAGTGAATCTCGAGGTCAAGGTGAAAAACTGTTTTTT; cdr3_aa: CASSESRGQGEKLFF
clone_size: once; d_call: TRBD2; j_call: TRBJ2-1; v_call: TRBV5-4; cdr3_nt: TGTGCCAGCAGCCTTATAGCGGGGGGGCCCCACAATGAGCAGTTCTTC; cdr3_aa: CASSLIAGGPHNEQFF
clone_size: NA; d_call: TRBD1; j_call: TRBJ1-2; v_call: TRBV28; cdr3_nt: TGTGCCAGCAGTTCTCGGACAGGGCACGGCTACACCTTC; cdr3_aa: CASSSRTGHGYTF
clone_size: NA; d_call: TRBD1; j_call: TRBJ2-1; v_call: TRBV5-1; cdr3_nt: TGCGCCAGCAGCCTGGGGACAGCTGGATACAATGAGCAGTTCTTC; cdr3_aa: CASSLGTAGYNEQFF
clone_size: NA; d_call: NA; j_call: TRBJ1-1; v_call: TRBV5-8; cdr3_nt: TGTGCCAGCAGCTTGGTAGGGGGGGCTGAAGCTTTCTTT; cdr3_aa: CASSLVGGAEAFF
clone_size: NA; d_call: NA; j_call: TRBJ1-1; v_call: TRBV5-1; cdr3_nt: TGCGCCAGCATTGCGGAAAATGGTATGAACACTGAAGCTTTCTTT; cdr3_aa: CASIAENGMNTEAFF
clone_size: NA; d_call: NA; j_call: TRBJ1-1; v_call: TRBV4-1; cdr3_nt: TGCGCCAGCAGCCAAGGGCAGGGGAACACTGAAGCTTTCTTT; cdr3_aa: CASSQGQGNTEAFF
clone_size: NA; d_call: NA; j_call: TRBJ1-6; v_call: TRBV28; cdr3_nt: TGTGTGTCGGAGAGGGGGGGTTCACCCCTCCACTTT; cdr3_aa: CVSERGGSPLHF
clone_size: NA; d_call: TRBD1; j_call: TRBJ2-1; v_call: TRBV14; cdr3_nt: TGTGCCAGCAGAGGACAGGGTGAATACAATGAGCAGTTCTTC; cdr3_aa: CASRGQGEYNEQFF
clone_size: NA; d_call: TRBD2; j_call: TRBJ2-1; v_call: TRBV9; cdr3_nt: TGTGCCAGCAGCCCGACAGCGGGGGGGCCGATCAATGAGCAGTTCTTC; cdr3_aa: CASSPTAGGPINEQFF
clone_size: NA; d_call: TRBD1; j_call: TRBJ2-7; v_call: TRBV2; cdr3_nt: TGTGCCAGCAGTGAAGCGGGCCTGGGACAGGGGGGCTCCTACGAGCAGTACTTC; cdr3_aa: CASSEAGLGQGGSYEQYF
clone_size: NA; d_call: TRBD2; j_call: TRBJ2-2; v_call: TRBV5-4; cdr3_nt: TGTGCCAGCAGCGATTGGACTAGCGGGGGCGGGGAGCTGTTTTTT; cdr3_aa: CASSDWTSGGGELFF
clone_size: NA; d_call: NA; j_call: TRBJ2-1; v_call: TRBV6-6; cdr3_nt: TGTGCCAGCAGTTACCCCCGGACCCGTGACAATGAGCAGTTCTTC; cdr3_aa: CASSYPRTRDNEQFF
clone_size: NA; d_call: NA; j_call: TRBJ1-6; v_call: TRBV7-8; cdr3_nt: TGTGCCAGCAGCTTAGTCGGACAGACAAGCTCCTATAATTCACCCCTCCACTTT; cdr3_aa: CASSLVGQTSSYNSPLHF
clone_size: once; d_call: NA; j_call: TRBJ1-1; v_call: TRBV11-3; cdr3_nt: TGTGCCAGCAACCCGGGATGGGAAAACACTGAAGCTTTCTTT; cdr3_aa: CASNPGWENTEAFF
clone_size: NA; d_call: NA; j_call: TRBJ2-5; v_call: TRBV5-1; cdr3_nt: TGCGCCAGCAGCTTGGGGCAAGAGACCCAGTACTTC; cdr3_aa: CASSLGQETQYF
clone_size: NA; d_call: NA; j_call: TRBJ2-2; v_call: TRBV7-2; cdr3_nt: TGTGCCAGCAGCGGTGCGAACACCGGGGAGCTGTTTTTT; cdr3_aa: CASSGANTGELFF
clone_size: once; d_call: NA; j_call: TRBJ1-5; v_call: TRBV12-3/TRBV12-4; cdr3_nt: TGTGCCAGCAGCCCTGGGTCTTATCAGCCCCAGCATTTT; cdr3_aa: CASSPGSYQPQHF
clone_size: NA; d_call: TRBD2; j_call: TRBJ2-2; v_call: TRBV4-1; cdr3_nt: TGCGCCAGCAGCCAAGACGCTAGCGGGGGGTCCGGGGAGCTGTTTTTT; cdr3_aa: CASSQDASGGSGELFF